The T cell receptor (beta chain) under discussion was sequenced for a study of blood T cell repertoires in COVID-19. Study at large: The United States, Italy and Spain supplied acute and convalescent COVID-19 samples. T cells, B-cell-depleted T cells, or PBMCs supplied cDNA or gDNA.

Trimming removed 2 bases from V and 1 base from J; junction bases left unmatched: 4. CDR1 SGHRS and CDR2 YFSETQ come from the germline V gene. CDR3 length: 15 amino acids. Per the authors' pipeline: Counts of nucleated cells, estimated from reference gene primer amplification, were obtained. Sequenced by immunoSEQ multiplex PCR; TCRdb stores in-frame clones only, minus some. V and J calls and clone size follow that table, whereas D and trimming were derived from the DNA. The data contain 250,000 to 350,000 clones, around 88% of them singletons. V is TRBV5-1 and J is TRBJ2-3; 7 bases map to TRBD2. Material: peripheral blood. This sequence was found in a woman younger than 45 who had recovered from COVID-19. The CDR3 spells CASSFGGTRTDTQYF. In nucleotides, the CDR3 is TGCGCCAGCAGCTTCGGGGGGACCCGCACAGATACGCAGTATTTT.